What follows is one T cell receptor (beta chain) and its context. One junction end disagrees with the germline gene, perhaps due to a read error. The sample belongs to a study of Graves' ophthalmopathy and Graves' hyperthyroidism. The authors amplified TCR beta CDR3 regions, and they did so from RNA transcripts for repertoire sequencing. HTBI-primed RT-PCR formed the first round, and a multiplex PCR formed the second. TCRdb called the multiplex PCR reads again in MiXCR, with one record for every CDR3 protein. The sample holds 660,000 or so distinct CDR3 sequences, just over 40% seen once. Sequencing was done on a sample of peripheral blood. This receptor was obtained from an adult man with Graves' ophthalmopathy.

The CDR3 sequence: CASSTGTGRFF. The CDR3 DNA follows: TGTGCCAGTAGTACCGGGACGGGGCGGTTCTTC. This sequence joins TRBV19 and TRBJ2-5; D possibly matches TRBD1 or TRBD2 (5 bases each). The CDR3 runs 11 residues. Germline V lookup: CDR1 LNHDA, CDR2 SQIVND (reference sequence).